The 10 T cell receptor beta chains in this list originate from one sample, sequenced in a study of T-cell reconstitution after alpha-beta-depleted transplantation in children. Unique molecular identifiers tagged the TCRbeta library. TCRdb reprocessed the PCR reads via MiXCR and lists one record per CDR3 protein. The table records some 550,000 distinct CDR3 sequences, 15% to 20% of them present only once. This sample comprised PBMCs from the stem cell graft donor, obtained from the stem cell graft. The receptors come from a human donor who donated a stem cell graft to a child with acute lymphoblastic leukemia.

The rearrangement uses TRBV20-1 and TRBJ2-1, with D uncertain. CDR3 length: 12 residues. Between the trimmed V and J ends, which lost 1 base and 10 bases, there was a span of 11 bases. Germline V gene sequence: CDR1 DFQATT, CDR2 SNEGSKA (reference sequence). The CDR3 nucleotides read TGCAGTGCTAGAGGCCTGAACTTGGAGCAGTTCTTC. This sequence encodes CSARGLNLEQFF.

This clonotype was seen many times. As DNA, the CDR3 is TGTGCCAGCAGTTTAGGACAGGGGAAGGACTACGAGCAGTACTTC. The encoded protein is CASSLGQGKDYEQYF. This chain uses TRBV28 with TRBJ2-7, with TRBD1 matching 9 bases. Per germline, CDR1 MDHEN and CDR2 SYDVKM. The CDR3 is 15 amino acids. J was trimmed by 3 bases and V by 2 bases; bases with no gene match: 5.

The rearrangement joins TRBV20-1 to TRBJ2-7, with D perhaps matching TRBD2 (5 bases). Trimming pared 6 bases from V and 2 bases from J, leaving 8 bases between. The CDR3 has 11 amino acids. The germline CDR1 and CDR2 sequences are DFQATT and SNEGSKA (reference sequence). In DNA form, the CDR3 reads TGCAGTGCCCCCGGGGCCTACGAGCAGTACTTC. It encodes CSAPGAYEQYF.

In its sample, this clonotype was seen a few times. The rearrangement links TRBV5-1 to TRBJ2-1; maybe TRBD1 (6 bases). The V end lost 1 base, the J end lost 7 bases, and 12 bases lay between the germline ends. CDR3 length: 14 residues. CDR1 and CDR2 (germline): SGHRS, YFSETQ. Written as DNA, the CDR3 is TGCGCCAGCAGCTTGCGGACAGTTAGGAATGAGCAGTTCTTC. Translating it yields CASSLRTVRNEQFF.

The chain couples TRBV10-3 to TRBJ2-3, with D perhaps TRBD2 (6 bases). Germline values: CDR1 ENHRY, CDR2 SYGVKD. CDR3 length: 14 residues. Trimming left V 8 bases short and J 5 bases short, with 17 bases between. In DNA form, the CDR3 reads TGTGCCATCTCGAGAGGCGGGACGGGAGATACGCAGTATTTT. Residues: CAISRGGTGDTQYF.

The V and J genes are TRBV3-1 and TRBJ1-1, with a possible D match to TRBD1 (5 bases). CDR1 and CDR2 (germline): LGHDT, YNNKEL (reference sequence). This CDR3 region has 15 residues. V lost 0 bases, J lost 0 bases, and 8 bases lay in between. CDR3 loop: CASSQEVGVNTEAFF. The CDR3 DNA sequence: TGTGCCAGCAGCCAAGAGGTAGGGGTGAACACTGAAGCTTTCTTT.

The rearrangement links TRBV5-4 to TRBJ2-5; D is possibly TRBD1 (7 bases). Trimming shortened V by 4 bases and J by 4 bases, and 20 bases separated the two germline ends. CDR1 is SGHNT and CDR2 is YYREEE in the germline V gene (reference sequence). This CDR3 has 16 amino acids. The CDR3 nucleotides read TGTGCCAGCAGCCCCTCTGGAGGGGGCGTGGGAGAGACCCAGTACTTC. As protein: CASSPSGGGVGETQYF.

The V call is TRBV7-3, the J call TRBJ2-1; TRBD2 might be the D (5 bases). Germline V gives CDR1 SGHTA, CDR2 FQGTGA. This CDR3 has 16 residues. The V end lost 5 bases, the J end lost 0 bases, and 14 bases lay between the germline ends. The CDR3 loop reads CASSRTGESSYNEQFF. CDR3 in DNA: TGTGCCAGCAGCCGTACCGGGGAGAGCTCCTACAATGAGCAGTTCTTC.

V usage is TRBV7-7 and J usage is TRBJ2-5; possible D gene TRBD1, 7 bases. The V gene's germline CDR1 is SSHAT and CDR2 FNYEAQ (reference sequence). V dropped 3 bases and J dropped 1 base, with 15 bases sitting between them. The CDR3 has 16 amino acids. CDR3 sequence: CASSLAPGGTQETQYF. The CDR3 DNA reads as TGTGCCAGCAGCTTGGCCCCAGGGGGGACCCAAGAGACCCAGTACTTC.

The chain has TRBV27 and TRBJ1-2, with D possibly TRBD1 on 5 matching bases. CDR3 length equals 13 residues. The V gene's germline CDR1 is MNHEY and CDR2 SMNVEV (reference sequence). V lost 8 bases, J lost 4 bases, and 14 bases lay in between. CDR3 bases: TGTGCCAGCTCAAGGGGCGCGGGCTATGGCTACACCTTC. As protein: CASSRGAGYGYTF.